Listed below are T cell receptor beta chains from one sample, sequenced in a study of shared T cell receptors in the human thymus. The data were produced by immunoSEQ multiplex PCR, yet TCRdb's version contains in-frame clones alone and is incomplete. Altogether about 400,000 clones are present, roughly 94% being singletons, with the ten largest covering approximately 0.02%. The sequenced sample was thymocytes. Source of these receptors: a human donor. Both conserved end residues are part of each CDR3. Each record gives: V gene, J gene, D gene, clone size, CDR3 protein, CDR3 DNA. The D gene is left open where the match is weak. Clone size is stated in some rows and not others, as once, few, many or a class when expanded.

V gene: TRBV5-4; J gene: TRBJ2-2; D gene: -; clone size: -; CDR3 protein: CASSQMNTGELFF; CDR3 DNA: TGTGCCAGCAGCCAGATGAACACCGGGGAGCTGTTTTTT
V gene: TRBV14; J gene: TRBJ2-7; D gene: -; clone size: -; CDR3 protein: CASSHRRRAYEQYF; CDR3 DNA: TGTGCCAGCAGCCACCGTCGCAGGGCCTACGAGCAGTACTTC
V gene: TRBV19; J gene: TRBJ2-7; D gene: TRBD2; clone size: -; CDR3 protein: CASSLTTSASYEQYF; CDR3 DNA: TGTGCCAGTAGTTTAACGACTAGCGCATCCTACGAGCAGTACTTC
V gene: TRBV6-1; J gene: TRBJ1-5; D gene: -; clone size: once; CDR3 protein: CASSEEDYSNQPQHF; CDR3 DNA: TGTGCCAGCAGTGAAGAGGATTATAGCAATCAGCCCCAGCATTTT
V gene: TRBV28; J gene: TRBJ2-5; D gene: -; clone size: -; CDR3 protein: CASSFYVQETQYF; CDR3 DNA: TGTGCCAGCAGTTTTTACGTCCAAGAGACCCAGTACTTC
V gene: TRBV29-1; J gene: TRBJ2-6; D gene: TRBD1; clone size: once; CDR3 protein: CSVQPTSGTGIGSGANVLTF; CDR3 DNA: TGCAGCGTTCAGCCAACCTCGGGGACAGGTATTGGGTCTGGGGCCAACGTCCTGACTTTC
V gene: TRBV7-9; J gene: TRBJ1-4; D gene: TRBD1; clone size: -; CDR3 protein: CASSPQWTGRAANEKLFF; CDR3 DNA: TGTGCCAGCAGCCCACAATGGACAGGTCGCGCAGCTAATGAAAAACTGTTTTTT
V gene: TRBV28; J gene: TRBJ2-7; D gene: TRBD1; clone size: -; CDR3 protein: CASSLRWDRVYEQYF; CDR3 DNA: TGTGCCAGCAGCTTGCGTTGGGACAGGGTCTACGAGCAGTACTTC
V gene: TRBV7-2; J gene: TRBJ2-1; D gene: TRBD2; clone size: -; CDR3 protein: CASSLIFRSGSSYNEQFF; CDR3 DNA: TGTGCCAGCAGCTTAATTTTTCGGAGCGGGAGCTCCTACAATGAGCAGTTCTTC
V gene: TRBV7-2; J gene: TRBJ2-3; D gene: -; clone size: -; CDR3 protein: CASSGSDTQYF; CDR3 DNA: TGTGCCAGCAGCGGGTCGGATACGCAGTATTTT
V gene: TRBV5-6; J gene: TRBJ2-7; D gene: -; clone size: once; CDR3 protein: CASSLIRTKIEQYF; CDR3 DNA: TGTGCCAGCAGCTTGATTAGGACCAAAATTGAGCAGTACTTC
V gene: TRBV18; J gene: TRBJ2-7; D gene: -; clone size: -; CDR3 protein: CASSPVTHYEQYF; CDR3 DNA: TGTGCCAGCTCACCCGTGACTCACTACGAGCAGTACTTC
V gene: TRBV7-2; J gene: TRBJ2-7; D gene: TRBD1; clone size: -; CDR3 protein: CASSLVGWGQTPQYF; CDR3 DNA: TGTGCCAGCAGCTTAGTAGGGTGGGGACAGACTCCACAGTACTTC
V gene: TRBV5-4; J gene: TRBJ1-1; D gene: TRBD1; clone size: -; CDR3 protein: CASSLRDRNTEAFF; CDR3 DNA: TGTGCCAGCAGCTTGAGGGACAGGAACACTGAAGCTTTCTTT
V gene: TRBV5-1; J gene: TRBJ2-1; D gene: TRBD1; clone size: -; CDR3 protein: CASRGQGAYNEQFF; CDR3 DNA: TGCGCCAGCAGGGGACAGGGGGCTTACAATGAGCAGTTCTTC
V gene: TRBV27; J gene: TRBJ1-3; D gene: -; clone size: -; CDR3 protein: CASSLSLGSGNTIYF; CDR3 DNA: TGTGCCAGCAGTTTATCGTTGGGGTCCGGAAACACCATATATTTT
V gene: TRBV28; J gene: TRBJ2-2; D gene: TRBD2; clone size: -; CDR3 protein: CASSHRLAGDENTGELFF; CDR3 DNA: TGTGCCAGCAGCCATCGACTAGCGGGAGATGAGAACACCGGGGAGCTGTTTTTT
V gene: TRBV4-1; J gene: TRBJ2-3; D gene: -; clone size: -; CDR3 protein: CASSQERVLCTDTQYF; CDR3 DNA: TGCGCCAGCAGCCAAGAACGTGTACTTTGCACAGATACGCAGTATTTT
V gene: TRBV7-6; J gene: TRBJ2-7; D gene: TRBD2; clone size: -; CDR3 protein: CASSRGLAGDLYEQYF; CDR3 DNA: TGTGCCAGCAGCCGGGGACTAGCGGGAGACCTCTACGAGCAGTACTTC
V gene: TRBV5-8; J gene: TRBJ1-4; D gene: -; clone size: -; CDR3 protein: CASSPEAGSTNEKLFF; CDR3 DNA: TGTGCCAGCAGCCCTGAGGCAGGGTCAACTAATGAAAAACTGTTTTTT
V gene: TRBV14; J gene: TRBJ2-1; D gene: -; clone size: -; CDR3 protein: CASSPPGRIHYNEQFF; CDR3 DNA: TGTGCCAGCAGCCCTCCGGGGCGCATTCACTACAATGAGCAGTTCTTC
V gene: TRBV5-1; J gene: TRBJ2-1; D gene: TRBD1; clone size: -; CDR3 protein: CASSRLVLGQGIRNEQFF; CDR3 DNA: TGCGCCAGCAGCCGATTAGTCTTGGGACAGGGTATAAGGAATGAGCAGTTCTTC
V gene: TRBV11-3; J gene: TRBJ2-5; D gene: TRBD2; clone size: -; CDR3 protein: CASSLAGSGVIETQYF; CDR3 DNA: TGTGCCAGCAGCTTAGCAGGTAGCGGGGTAATAGAGACCCAGTACTTC